This TCR beta chain was recorded in a study of T-cell reconstitution after alpha-beta-depleted transplantation in children. The study's findings and limits: Several hundred rapidly expanded clones from non-depleted graft cells reportedly supplied alpha-beta T cells about two months post-transplant. Some patients' high day-60 TCRbeta diversity was traced to surviving recipient T cells and thymic progenitors. T-cell counts and diversity were attributed mostly to newly produced T cells one year after transplant.

This clonotype was observed many times. Its antigen is not known. Preparing the TCRbeta library involved the use of unique molecular identifiers. One entry per CDR3 protein results from TCRdb running MiXCR on the PCR reads. The data contain about 32,000 distinct CDR3 sequences, under 7.5% of them seen just once; the ten biggest clones take up roughly a quarter. The germline V gene encodes CDR1 MNHNS and CDR2 SASEGT. The ends were cut back, 6 bases at V and 1 base at J, with 15 bases in the middle. This CDR3 is 15 amino acids long. The input for sequencing was peripheral blood, taken 60 days after TCRalphabeta/CD19-depleted stem cell transplant. This sequence originates from a child less than two years old who had a stem cell transplant for acute myeloid leukemia, so the T cells may come from the graft donor. V usage is TRBV6-1 and J usage is TRBJ2-5; no clear D. The CDR3 protein is CASSSREELQETQYF. CDR3 in DNA: TGTGCCAGCAGCTCCCGTGAGGAGCTCCAAGAGACCCAGTACTTC.